One sample yielded the 29 T cell receptor beta chains listed below, sequenced in a study of cytomegalovirus exposure and HLA in healthy donors. Only in-frame clones appear in the TCRdb table, and some are missing; sequencing was by immunoSEQ multiplex PCR. The top ten clones hold about 32% of a sample with about 150,000 clones, approximately 82% of them seen once. Sequences were obtained from PBMCs. The receptors were sampled from a man aged 25-45 years in good health and CMV-seropositive.

This sequence joins TRBV7-6 and TRBJ2-7, with 12 bases that match TRBD2. The CDR3 covers 16 residues. CDR1 and CDR2 (germline): SGHVS, FNYEAQ. Trimming took 1 base from V and 4 from J; bases not matched to a gene: 5. In nucleotides, the CDR3 is TGTGCCAGCAGCTTAGTTCGGACTAGCGGGACTTACGAGCAGTACTTC. This gives the protein CASSLVRTSGTYEQYF.

The CDR3: CASTLRGQGLGETQYF. CDR3 DNA: TGTGCCAGCACCCTCCGGGGACAGGGTTTGGGGGAGACCCAGTACTTC. This rearrangement joins TRBV7-2 to TRBJ2-5; TRBD1 aligns across 9 bases. Per the germline V gene, CDR1 is SGHTA and CDR2 is FQGNSA. This CDR3 is built from 16 residues. The junction had 14 bases not matched to a gene; V was cut back by 7 bases and J by 5 bases.

Note on this clone: The junction shows a germline mismatch at one end, possibly a read error. This chain uses TRBV18 with TRBJ1-1; 7 bases align to TRBD1. Germline CDR1 is KGHSH and CDR2 is LQKENI. This CDR3 has 14 amino acids. The CDR3 DNA sequence: TGTGCCAGCTCCCCACAGGGGCCGAACACTGAAGCTTTCTTT. Its protein is CASSPQGPNTEAFF.

The chain joins TRBV27 to TRBJ2-2; D call uncertain. Trimming shortened V by 6 bases and J by 3 bases, and 2 bases separated the two germline ends. From germline, CDR1 is MNHEY and CDR2 SMNVEV (reference sequence). The CDR3 totals 11 residues. This chain's CDR3 is CASSDTGELFF. The CDR3 DNA reads TGTGCCAGCAGCGACACCGGGGAGCTGTTTTTT.

The chain carries TRBV28 and TRBJ2-7; 12 bases agree with TRBD2. Looked up from germline, CDR1 is MDHEN and CDR2 is SYDVKM. V dropped 6 bases and J dropped 1; count of bases not matched to a gene: 4. This CDR3 contains 15 residues. CDR3 in DNA: TGTGCCAGCAGCCCGGGACTAGCGGGTTCCTACGAGCAGTACTTC. This sequence encodes CASSPGLAGSYEQYF.

This chain joins TRBV25-1 and TRBJ1-4; maybe TRBD1 (6 bases). Germline V gene data show CDR1 as MGHDK and CDR2 as SYGVNS. Trimming stripped 5 bases from V and 4 bases from J, with 11 bases between. There are 14 residues in the CDR3. The chain's CDR3 is CASSTDRFNEKLFF. CDR3 nucleotide sequence: TGTGCCAGCAGTACTGACAGGTTTAATGAAAAACTGTTTTTT. Full variable domain (missing parts from reference TRBV25-1 and TRBJ1-4): EADIYQTPRYLVIGTGKKITLECSQTMGHDKMYWYQQDPGMELHLIHYSYGVNSTEKGDLSSESTVSRIRTEHFPLTLESARPSHTSQYLCASSTDRFNEKLFFGSGTQLSVL.

The V and J genes are TRBV4-2 and TRBJ2-3; 10 positions match TRBD2. CDR3 length: 15 amino acids. Germline CDR1 and CDR2: LGHNA and YNFKEQ. The trim removed 2 bases at V and 4 bases at J, leaving 3 bases unmatched. The CDR3 sequence is CASSQLAGAPDTQYF. CDR3 nucleotides: TGTGCCAGCAGCCAACTAGCGGGAGCGCCAGATACGCAGTATTTT.

V usage is TRBV2 and J usage is TRBJ1-1, with 9 bases lining up with TRBD1. The CDR3 spans 14 residues. The V segment lost 4 bases and the J segment 4 bases; nucleotides outside the gene matches: 4. Germline CDR1 SNHLY, CDR2 FYNNEI. Written as DNA, the CDR3 is TGTGCCAGCAGTGGGACAGGGGCGGGCACTGAAGCTTTCTTT. Protein: CASSGTGAGTEAFF.

This rearrangement joins TRBV7-2 to TRBJ2-1, with D unclear. V was cut by 2 bases and J by 2 bases, with 7 bases left in between. Germline V gives CDR1 SGHTA, CDR2 FQGNSA. The CDR3 consists of 14 residues. The CDR3 is CASSLSTAYNEQFF. In DNA, the CDR3 is TGTGCCAGCAGCTTAAGCACGGCCTACAATGAGCAGTTCTTC.

The V gene is TRBV5-1, the J gene TRBJ2-3; TRBD2 aligns across 7 bases. J lost 0 bases, V lost 4 bases, and 5 bases had no gene match. The CDR3 extends over 15 amino acids. Germline V gene sequence: CDR1 SGHRS, CDR2 YFSETQ. DNA of the CDR3: TGCGCCAGCAGCCCGGGGGGAGCTAGCACAGATACGCAGTATTTT. Protein sequence: CASSPGGASTDTQYF.

The gene calls are TRBV10-1 and TRBJ2-1, with 12 bases that match TRBD2. CDR3 length: 16 amino acids. Per the germline V gene, CDR1 is WNHNN and CDR2 is SYGVQD (reference sequence). With 5 bases clipped from V and 4 bases from J, the junction kept 6 bases outside the gene matches. The DNA of the CDR3 is TGCGCCAGCAGTCCAACCGGGACTAGCGGGTACAATGAGCAGTTCTTC. Translated, it gives CASSPTGTSGYNEQFF.

V gene TRBV27 combines with J gene TRBJ2-7; the D gene is possibly TRBD1 (6 bases). The CDR3 consists of 14 residues. With 6 bases removed from V and 6 bases from J, the gap between germline ends came to 18 bases. Germline CDR1 reads MNHEY; CDR2 reads SMNVEV (reference sequence). As DNA, the CDR3 is TGTGCCAGCAGGACTTGGCAGGGGCTGGGCGAGCAGTACTTC. Protein: CASRTWQGLGEQYF.

This sequence joins TRBV7-8 and TRBJ2-2; D is unresolved. Germline loops: CDR1 SGHVS, CDR2 FQNEAQ. CDR3 length: 15 residues. Deletions cut 2 bases from V and 0 bases from J, with 7 bases between. The CDR3 here is CASSLTLTNTGELFF. The CDR3, as DNA: TGTGCCAGCAGCTTAACACTAACGAACACCGGGGAGCTGTTTTTT.

This clone appeared a single time. This chain connects TRBV29-1 to TRBJ2-5, with 7 positions matching TRBD1. Per the germline V gene, CDR1 is SQVTM and CDR2 is ANQGSEA. The J segment lost 2 bases and the V segment lost 7 bases, leaving 7 bases of the junction unmatched. This CDR3 is 13 amino acids long. As DNA, the CDR3 is TGCAGCGCTGACAGGGCCTCACAAGAGACCCAGTACTTC. It translates to CSADRASQETQYF.

The rearrangement joins TRBV6-1 to TRBJ1-2; D perhaps matches TRBD1 (6 bases). CDR3 length: 15 residues. V gave up 0 bases and J gave up 4 bases, with 12 bases separating them. From germline, CDR1 is MNHNS and CDR2 SASEGT. CDR3 nucleotides: TGTGCCAGCAGTGAAGCGCTCCAGGGGAGCTATGGCTACACCTTC. Translating gives CASSEALQGSYGYTF.

The V gene is TRBV18, the J gene TRBJ2-1; tentatively, D is TRBD2 (6 bases). V was clipped by 4 bases and J by 3 bases, with 16 bases between them. The CDR3 contains 16 residues. Germline-derived CDR1 and CDR2 are KGHSH and LQKENI. The CDR3 nucleotides read TGTGCCAGCTCACGTCGTGCAGCGGGTTACTACAATGAGCAGTTCTTC. Its translation is CASSRRAAGYYNEQFF.

V gene TRBV30 combines with J gene TRBJ2-3; 8 positions agree with TRBD2. This CDR3 has 15 amino acids. The germline V gene encodes CDR1 GTSNPN and CDR2 SVGIG (reference sequence). The ends lost 1 base at V and 0 bases at J; junction bases unmatched: 3. The CDR3 bases are TGTGCCTGGAGTGCCGGGACTAGAAGCACAGATACGCAGTATTTT. Amino acid sequence: CAWSAGTRSTDTQYF.

The chain employs TRBV2 and TRBJ2-2; a weak D match, TRBD2 (5 bases). The length of the CDR3 is 15 residues. Per the germline V gene, CDR1 is SNHLY and CDR2 is FYNNEI. Trimming removed 4 bases at V and 3 bases at J, with 12 bases between. The CDR3 DNA sequence: TGTGCCAGCAGTGCTCGGGTGCGGGACACCGGGGAGCTGTTTTTT. The encoded protein is CASSARVRDTGELFF.

The genes are TRBV7-9 and TRBJ2-7, with 10 nucleotides matching TRBD2. V lost 5 bases, J lost 3 bases, and 7 bases stayed unmatched. Germline V CDR1 and CDR2: SEHNR, FQNEAQ (reference sequence). The CDR3 contains 15 residues. The chain's CDR3 is CASSTQREGRYEQYF. CDR3 DNA: TGTGCCAGCAGCACCCAGCGGGAGGGCCGCTACGAGCAGTACTTC.

The gene calls are TRBV7-9 and TRBJ1-3, with TRBD1 as a possible D gene (6 bases). Germline lookup yields CDR1 SEHNR and CDR2 FQNEAQ (reference sequence). This CDR3 comprises 16 residues. V lost 5 bases and J 3 bases, leaving 17 bases between the germline ends. CDR3 sequence: CASSQMAGALGNTIYF. The CDR3 DNA reads as TGTGCCAGCAGCCAGATGGCAGGGGCCCTTGGAAACACCATATATTTT.

The genes are TRBV11-1 and TRBJ2-1, with 8 positions matching TRBD2. CDR3 size: 12 residues. The germline CDR1 and CDR2 sequences are SGHAT and FQDESV (reference sequence). V trimming: 5 bases; J trimming: 6 bases; junction bases outside the gene matches: 0. The chain's CDR3 is CASSSGGNEQFF. In DNA form, the CDR3 reads TGTGCCAGCAGCAGCGGGGGCAATGAGCAGTTCTTC.

As regards this clone: The junction does not match germline at one end; this may be a read error. Other DNA sequences in this sample translate to the same CDR3. The chain links TRBV7-3 to TRBJ1-2, with a tentative D call TRBD1 (5 bases). Germline V gene data show CDR1 as SGHTA and CDR2 as FQGTGA. The CDR3 loop spans 15 amino acids. CDR3 amino acids: CASSQDQGLDYGYTF. In DNA form, the CDR3 reads TGCGCCAGCAGCCAAGATCAGGGACTTGACTATGGCTACACCTTC.

The chain has TRBV4-2 and TRBJ1-2; unclear D gene. The CDR3 covers 14 residues. V dropped 0 bases and J dropped 7 bases, with 12 bases sitting between them. Germline V gene data show CDR1 as LGHNA and CDR2 as YNFKEQ. The CDR3 region has the DNA TGTGCCAGCAGCCAAGATGCAGGTGTCGGTGGCTACACCTTC. As protein: CASSQDAGVGGYTF.

CDR3 DNA: TGTGCCAGCAGTCCGTCTCGGACAGGGCTTATTATTGAAGCTTTCTTT. Protein: CASSPSRTGLIIEAFF. V is TRBV27 and J is TRBJ1-1, with 8 bases identical to TRBD1. V shed 5 bases and J 7 bases; nucleotides not matched to a gene: 15. This CDR3 has 16 amino acids. In germline, CDR1 is MNHEY, CDR2 SMNVEV (reference sequence).

The genes are TRBV28 and TRBJ1-2, with D possibly being TRBD1 (6 bases). The CDR3 is made up of 12 amino acids. Germline CDR1 MDHEN, CDR2 SYDVKM. Trimming left V 4 bases short and J 9 bases short, with 12 bases between. The CDR3 sequence is CASSWGGQRYTF. The CDR3 region has the DNA TGTGCCAGCAGTTGGGGGGGGCAACGCTACACCTTC.

The chain joins TRBV4-3 to TRBJ1-3; TRBD1 might be the D (5 bases). The V gene lost 1 base and the J gene lost 0 bases, with 13 bases spanning the gap. Germline V gives CDR1 LGHNA, CDR2 YSLEER. CDR3 length: 17 amino acids. The CDR3: CASSQVKGLSSGNTIYF. CDR3 sequence (DNA): TGCGCCAGCAGCCAAGTTAAGGGACTGAGCTCTGGAAACACCATATATTTT.

The V and J genes are TRBV11-2 and TRBJ2-1; 8 nucleotides agree with TRBD2. The J segment lost 1 base and the V segment lost 3 bases, leaving 8 bases of the junction unmatched. The V gene's germline CDR1 is SGHAT and CDR2 FQNNGV. The CDR3 runs to 17 residues. The CDR3 DNA reads TGTGCCAGCAGCTTGGGACTAAGCGGGAGATCCTACAATGAGCAGTTCTTC. Residues: CASSLGLSGRSYNEQFF.

The DNA of the CDR3 is TGTGCCCGGGATAAGGGGACAGCGAACACCGGGGAGCTGTTTTTT. It encodes CARDKGTANTGELFF. V is TRBV30 and J is TRBJ2-2; TRBD1 matches at 7 bases. The germline V gene encodes CDR1 GTSNPN and CDR2 SVGIG (reference sequence). This CDR3 is built from 15 residues. The junction had 9 bases not matched to a gene; V was cut back by 8 bases and J by 0 bases.

CDR3 nucleotides: TGTGCCAGCAGGGCGGGACTAGTGTCCTACGAGCAGTACTTC. It specifies CASRAGLVSYEQYF. The V call is TRBV2, the J call TRBJ2-7; 8 bases align to TRBD2. The germline gives CDR1 SNHLY, CDR2 FYNNEI. V gave up 6 bases and J gave up 1 base; unmatched junction bases: 5. This CDR3 has 14 residues.